Sequencing of this TCR beta chain was carried out in a study of OX40 agonist ivuxolimab in advanced cancers. A history of autoimmune disease or systemic immunosuppression excluded patients. This clone came up once. Germline loops: CDR1 KGHSH, CDR2 LQKENI. The J segment lost 3 bases and the V segment lost 4 bases, leaving 5 bases of the junction unmatched. This CDR3 has 15 amino acids. Profiled with immunoSEQ multiplex PCR; TCRdb holds only in-frame clones, not every one. The sample consists of 35,000 to 55,000 clones, around nine tenths of them appearing once. The material was CD4+ or CD8+ T cells sorted from blood, obtained in a trial of the OX40 agonist ivuxolimab. The sequence derives from an adult with an advanced solid tumor such as melanoma, head and neck, liver or kidney cancer. The chain joins TRBV18 to TRBJ2-7, with 11 bases lining up with TRBD1. The CDR3 here is CASSQPGQGDYEQYF. The CDR3 coding sequence is TGTGCCAGCTCACAACCGGGACAGGGGGACTACGAGCAGTACTTC.